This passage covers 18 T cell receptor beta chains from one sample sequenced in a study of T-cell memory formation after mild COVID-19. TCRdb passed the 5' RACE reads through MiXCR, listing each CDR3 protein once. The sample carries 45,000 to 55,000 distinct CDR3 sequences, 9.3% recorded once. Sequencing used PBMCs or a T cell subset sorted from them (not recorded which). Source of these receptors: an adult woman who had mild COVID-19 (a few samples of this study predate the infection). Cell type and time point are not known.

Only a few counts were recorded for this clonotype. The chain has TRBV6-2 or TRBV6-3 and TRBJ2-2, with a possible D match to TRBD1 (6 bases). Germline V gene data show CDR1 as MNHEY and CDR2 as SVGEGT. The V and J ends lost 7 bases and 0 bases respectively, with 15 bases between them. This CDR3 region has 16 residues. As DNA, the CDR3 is TGTGCCAGCACCCCCCCAGGGGAAACGAACACCGGGGAGCTGTTTTTT. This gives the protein CASTPPGETNTGELFF.

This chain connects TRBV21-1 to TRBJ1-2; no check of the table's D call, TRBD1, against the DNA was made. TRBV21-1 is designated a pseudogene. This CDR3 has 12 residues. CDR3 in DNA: TGTGCCAGCAGCAGTCGCCCCTATGGCTACACCTTC. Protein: CASSSRPYGYTF.

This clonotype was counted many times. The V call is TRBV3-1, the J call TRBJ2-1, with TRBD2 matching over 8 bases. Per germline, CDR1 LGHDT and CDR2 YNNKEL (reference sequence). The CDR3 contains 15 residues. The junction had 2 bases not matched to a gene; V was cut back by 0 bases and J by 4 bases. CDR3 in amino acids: CASSQELAAYNEQFF. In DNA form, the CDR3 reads TGTGCCAGCAGCCAAGAACTAGCGGCATACAATGAGCAGTTCTTC.

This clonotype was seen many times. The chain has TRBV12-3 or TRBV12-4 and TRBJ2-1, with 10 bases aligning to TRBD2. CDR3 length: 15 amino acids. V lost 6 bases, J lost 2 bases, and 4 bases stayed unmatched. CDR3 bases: TGTGCCAGCAGCCTTAGCGGGGGGACCTACAATGAGCAGTTCTTC. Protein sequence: CASSLSGGTYNEQFF.

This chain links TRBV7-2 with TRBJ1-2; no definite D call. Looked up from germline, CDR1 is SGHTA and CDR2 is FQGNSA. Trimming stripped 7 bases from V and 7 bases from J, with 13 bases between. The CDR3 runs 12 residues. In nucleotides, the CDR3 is TGTGCCAGCACGATACCCCCTGGTGGCTACACCTTC. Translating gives CASTIPPGGYTF.

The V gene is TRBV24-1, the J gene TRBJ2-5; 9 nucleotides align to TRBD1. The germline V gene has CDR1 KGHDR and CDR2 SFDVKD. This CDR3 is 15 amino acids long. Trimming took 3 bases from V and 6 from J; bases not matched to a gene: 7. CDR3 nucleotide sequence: TGTGCCACCAGTGATCACTCGGACAGGGGAAAGACCCAGTACTTC. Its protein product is CATSDHSDRGKTQYF.

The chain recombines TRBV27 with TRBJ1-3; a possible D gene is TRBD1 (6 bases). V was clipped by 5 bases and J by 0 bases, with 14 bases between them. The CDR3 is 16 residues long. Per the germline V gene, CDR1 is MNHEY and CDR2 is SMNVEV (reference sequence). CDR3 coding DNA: TGTGCCAGCAGTACGACAGGTCGGCCCTCTGGAAACACCATATATTTT. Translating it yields CASSTTGRPSGNTIYF.

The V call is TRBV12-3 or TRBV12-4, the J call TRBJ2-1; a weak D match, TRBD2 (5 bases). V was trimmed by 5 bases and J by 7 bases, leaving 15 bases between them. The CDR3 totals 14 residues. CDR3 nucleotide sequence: TGTGCCAGCAGTACGCAAGGCCCGGGGAATGAGCAGTTCTTC. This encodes CASSTQGPGNEQFF.

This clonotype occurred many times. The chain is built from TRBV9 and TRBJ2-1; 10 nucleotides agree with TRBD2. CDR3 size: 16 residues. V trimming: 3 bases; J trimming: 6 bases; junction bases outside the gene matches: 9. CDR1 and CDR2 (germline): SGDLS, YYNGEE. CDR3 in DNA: TGTGCCAGCAGCGCCCCCGGAGCGGGGGGGCTCAATGAGCAGTTCTTC. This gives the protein CASSAPGAGGLNEQFF.

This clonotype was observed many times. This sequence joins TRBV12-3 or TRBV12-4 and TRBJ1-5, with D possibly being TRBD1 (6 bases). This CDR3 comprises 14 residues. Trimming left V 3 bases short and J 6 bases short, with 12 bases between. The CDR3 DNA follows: TGTGCCAGCAGTTTGCAGGGGTCTGGTCAGCCCCAGCATTTT. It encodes CASSLQGSGQPQHF.

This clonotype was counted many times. CDR3 nucleotide sequence: TGTGCCACCAGCAGAGATGCGGGACAGAGCGAGCAGTACTTC. It yields the protein CATSRDAGQSEQYF. The chain recombines TRBV15 with TRBJ2-7, with TRBD1 as a possible D gene (7 bases). The CDR3 has 14 amino acids. Looked up from germline, CDR1 is LNHNV and CDR2 is YYDKDF (reference sequence). Trimming stripped 0 bases from V and 6 bases from J, with 12 bases between.

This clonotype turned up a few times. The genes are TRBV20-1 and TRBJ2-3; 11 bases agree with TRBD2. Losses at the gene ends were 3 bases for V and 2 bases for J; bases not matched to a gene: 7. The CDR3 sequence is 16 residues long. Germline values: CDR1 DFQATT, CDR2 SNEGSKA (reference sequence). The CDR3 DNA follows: TGCAGTGCTAGCTCTAGCGGGGGGCCGTACACAGATACGCAGTATTTT. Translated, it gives CSASSSGGPYTDTQYF.

CDR3 DNA sequence: TGTGCTAGTGGTTTGGACGCCGGGGAGACCCAGTACTTC. Amino acid sequence: CASGLDAGETQYF. The V and J genes are TRBV12-5 and TRBJ2-5; D unresolved. Germline CDR1 reads LGHNT; CDR2 reads FRNRAP. V lost 1 base and J 5 bases, leaving 8 bases between the germline ends. CDR3 length equals 13 residues.

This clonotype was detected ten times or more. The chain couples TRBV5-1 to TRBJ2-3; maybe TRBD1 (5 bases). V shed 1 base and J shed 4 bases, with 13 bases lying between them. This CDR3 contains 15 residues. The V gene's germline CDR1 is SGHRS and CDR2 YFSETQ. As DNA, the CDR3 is TGCGCCAGCAGCTTGAACAGGAAGGATCCAGATACGCAGTATTTT. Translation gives CASSLNRKDPDTQYF. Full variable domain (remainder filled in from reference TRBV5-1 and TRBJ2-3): KAGVTQTPRYLIKTRGQQVTLSCSPISGHRSVSWYQQTPGQGLQFLFEYFSETQRNKGNFPGRFSGRQFSNSRSEMNVSTLELGDSALYLCASSLNRKDPDTQYFGPGTRLTVL.

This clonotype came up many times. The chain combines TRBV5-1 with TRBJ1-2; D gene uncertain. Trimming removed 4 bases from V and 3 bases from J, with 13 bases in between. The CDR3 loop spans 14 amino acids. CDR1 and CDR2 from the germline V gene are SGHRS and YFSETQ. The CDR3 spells CASSQLTPDYGYTF. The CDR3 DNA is TGCGCCAGCAGCCAACTTACCCCGGACTATGGCTACACCTTC.

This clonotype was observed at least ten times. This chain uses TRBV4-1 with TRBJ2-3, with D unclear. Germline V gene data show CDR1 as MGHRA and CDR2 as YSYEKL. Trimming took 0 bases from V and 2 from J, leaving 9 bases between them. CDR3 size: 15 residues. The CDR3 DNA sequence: TGCGCCAGCAGCCAAGATATCCGGTTCACAGATACGCAGTATTTT. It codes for CASSQDIRFTDTQYF.

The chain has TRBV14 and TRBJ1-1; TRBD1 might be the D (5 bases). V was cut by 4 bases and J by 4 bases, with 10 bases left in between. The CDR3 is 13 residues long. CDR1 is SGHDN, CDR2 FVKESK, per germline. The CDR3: CASSPGRGTEAFF. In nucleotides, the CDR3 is TGTGCCAGCAGCCCCGGGAGGGGCACTGAAGCTTTCTTT.

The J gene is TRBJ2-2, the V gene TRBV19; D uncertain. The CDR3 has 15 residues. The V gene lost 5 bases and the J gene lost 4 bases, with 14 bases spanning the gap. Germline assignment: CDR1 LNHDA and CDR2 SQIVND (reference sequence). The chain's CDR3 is CASSLVGQRTGELFF. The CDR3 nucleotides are TGTGCCAGTAGTTTGGTCGGGCAGCGCACCGGGGAGCTGTTTTTT.